This T cell receptor beta chain was documented in a study of T cells in Graves' hyperthyroidism and ophthalmopathy. Individuals with ophthalmopathy presented a Clinical Activity Score of at least 3, a NOSPECS grade of at least 4 and a duration under 3 months. The table lists this clonotype with many counts. Amplification yielded TCR beta CDR3 regions, with RNA transcripts as the source. With the HTBI primer set, the TCR CDR3 went through a first round of RT-PCR. TCRdb redid the calling of the multiplex PCR reads with MiXCR, one entry per CDR3 protein. The table lists 250,000 to 300,000 distinct CDR3 sequences, approximately 17% of them singletons. The V segment lost 8 bases and the J segment 2 bases; nucleotides outside the gene matches: 8. Germline V lookup: CDR1 MDHEN, CDR2 SYDVKM. The CDR3 loop spans 16 amino acids.

The sequence came from an older woman with Graves' ophthalmopathy. Specimen: blood. The gene calls are TRBV28 and TRBJ2-6; the match to TRBD1 covers 8 bases. As DNA, the CDR3 is TGTGCCAGCTTCGAGGCAGGGGGCGCTGGGGCCAACGTCCTGACTTTC. This gives the protein CASFEAGGAGANVLTF.